The clone carrying this TCR beta chain was observed at least ten times. The antigen remains undetermined. Hyperthyroidism in these 18- to 65-year-old patients was newly diagnosed, lasting under 2 months. This sample stems from a study of Graves' ophthalmopathy and Graves' hyperthyroidism. Study in general: Specimen type is peripheral blood, obtained at initial diagnosis before any treatment.

Germline assignment: CDR1 SGHVS and CDR2 FNYEAQ. V shed 8 bases, J shed 5 bases, and the junction held 16 bases outside the gene matches. The CDR3 consists of 16 residues. General observations from the study: Blood also held most thyroid clonotypes expanded above 0.001 frequency. Sensitivity reached around 67% and specificity approximately 72% when the model predicted ophthalmopathy progression.

Researchers took RNA transcripts and amplified TCR beta CDR3 regions from them. An initial RT-PCR round employing HTBI primers preceded a second-round multiplex PCR. TCRdb analysed the multiplex PCR reads with MiXCR anew, one entry per CDR3 protein. This sample has about 620,000 distinct CDR3 sequences, with about a fifth found just once. The sample was peripheral blood. The rearrangement joins TRBV7-6 to TRBJ2-5; 8 bases are a match to TRBD2. The clonotype comes from a woman aged 18-29 years with stable Graves' hyperthyroidism. Some clones in this sample may be carry-over from other donors' samples. DNA for the CDR3: TGTGCCAGCGGAGGTACGCGGCGGGGGGCCGGGGAGACCCAGTACTTC. As protein: CASGGTRRGAGETQYF.